A selection of T cell receptor beta chains follows, all from one sample in a study of T cell responses to AZD1222 COVID-19 vaccine. Profiled with immunoSEQ multiplex PCR; TCRdb holds only in-frame clones, not every one. Of over 70,000 clones in the sample, around 85% were seen once. The sequencing used peripheral blood, collected on day 0 of AZD1222 vaccination. The receptors were sampled from an adult in good health. The CDR3 runs from the conserved cysteine through the conserved F or W. The D gene is left open where the match is weak. Rows give clone size only sometimes, using once, few, many, or a class for an expanded clone.

size,D,V,J,DNA,CDR3
-,-,TRBV6-6,TRBJ2-1,TGTGCCAGCACTCTACGGGGTAATGAGCAGTTCTTC,CASTLRGNEQFF
-,-,TRBV25-1,TRBJ1-5,TGTGCCAGCAGTGAATCGGGGGATAGCAATCAGCCCCAGCATTTT,CASSESGDSNQPQHF
-,-,TRBV2,TRBJ1-1,TGTGCCAGCAAAAGACAGGACACTGAAGCTTTCTTT,CASKRQDTEAFF
-,TRBD1,TRBV7-2,TRBJ2-1,TGTGCCAGCACCATCAGGGGGAATGAGCAGTTCTTC,CASTIRGNEQFF
-,-,TRBV4-2,TRBJ2-3,TGTGCCAGCAGCCAAGATCTGGCACGTACGCAGTATTTT,CASSQDLARTQYF
-,-,TRBV6-5,TRBJ1-2,TGTGCCAGCAGTTACGGGGGGCATCAAGGCTACACCTTC,CASSYGGHQGYTF
-,-,TRBV9,TRBJ1-5,TGTGCCAGCAGCGTAGGGGAAGATCAGCCCCAGCATTTT,CASSVGEDQPQHF
-,TRBD1,TRBV6-6,TRBJ2-7,TGTGCCAGCAGACTCCGGGACAGATACGAGCAGTACTTC,CASRLRDRYEQYF
-,-,TRBV6-5,TRBJ1-3,TGTGCCAGCAGTTCCACAGGGAACGCTGGAAACACCATATATTTT,CASSSTGNAGNTIYF
-,-,TRBV20-1,TRBJ1-1,TGCAGTGCTAGTGAAACAGGTGAAGCTTTCTTT,CSASETGEAFF
-,TRBD2,TRBV20-1,TRBJ2-7,TGCAGTGCTAGTATAGGACTAGCAGGATACGAGCAGTACTTC,CSASIGLAGYEQYF
few,-,TRBV21-1,TRBJ1-3,TGTGCCAGCAGCACAGGGACCGGGCGGAGAAACACCATATATTTT,CASSTGTGRRNTIYF
once,-,TRBV9,TRBJ1-2,TGTGCCAGCAGCGTGGGGGAACGGGGGCCTATATGGGGCTACACCTTC,CASSVGERGPIWGYTF
-,-,TRBV7-2,TRBJ1-5,TGTGCCAGCAGCTTGTCATCCGGCTGGAACCAGCCCCAGCATTTT,CASSLSSGWNQPQHF
-,TRBD1,TRBV10-2,TRBJ2-2,TGCGCCAGCAGTCTAACAGGGGGCGACACCGGGGAGCTGTTTTTT,CASSLTGGDTGELFF
-,-,TRBV12-3/TRBV12-4,TRBJ1-2,TGTGCCAGCAGTCTGAAAACTAACTATGGCTACACCTTC,CASSLKTNYGYTF
-,TRBD1,TRBV12-3/TRBV12-4,TRBJ2-5,TGTGCCAGCATGGGGACAGTCCAAGAGACCCAGTACTTC,CASMGTVQETQYF
-,TRBD1,TRBV12-5,TRBJ2-2,TGTGCTAGTGGTTCACGGCGGACAGGGGGCACCGGGGAGCTGTTTTTT,CASGSRRTGGTGELFF
-,-,TRBV10-1,TRBJ2-1,TGCGCCAGCGGTCCACAGGGATCCTTTGGTAAGCAGTTCTTC,CASGPQGSFGKQFF
-,-,TRBV10-1,TRBJ2-7,TGCGCCAGCAGTGAGCTGCCATGGACCGAACAGTACTTC,CASSELPWTEQYF
-,-,TRBV30,TRBJ1-5,TGTGCCTGGAGTCGAGAGCCAAAGGCCCAGCCCCAGCATTTT,CAWSREPKAQPQHF
-,TRBD1,TRBV6-5,TRBJ2-7,TGTGCCAGCGGACAGGGCTACGAGCAGTACTTC,CASGQGYEQYF
-,TRBD1,TRBV3-1/TRBV3-2,TRBJ1-2,TGTGCCAGCAGCCAAGCCCGGGGACAGGCCTATGGCTACACCTTC,CASSQARGQAYGYTF
once,TRBD1,TRBV5-6,TRBJ2-3,TGTGCCAGCAGCCCACTAGGGACAGGGTTAGATACGCAGTATTTT,CASSPLGTGLDTQYF
-,-,TRBV6-5,TRBJ1-3,TGTGCCAGCAGGATTGGACCAGTAGGCGCTGACACCATATATTTT,CASRIGPVGADTIYF
-,TRBD2,TRBV6-5,TRBJ2-7,TGTGCCAGCGCCACCATAGCGGGGACGGGGAGCGAGCAGTACTTC,CASATIAGTGSEQYF
-,TRBD2,TRBV6-1,TRBJ2-1,TGTGCCAGCAGTGAAGGGACTAGCGGGAACCATGAGCAGTTCTTC,CASSEGTSGNHEQFF
-,TRBD1,TRBV2,TRBJ1-6,TGTGCCAGCAGTGGGACAGGGGGCCCGATGGCCCTCCACTTT,CASSGTGGPMALHF
-,-,TRBV4-1,TRBJ1-5,TGCGCCAGCAGCCAAGATGTTATTCCTCAGCCCCAGCATTTT,CASSQDVIPQPQHF
-,TRBD2,TRBV2,TRBJ2-1,TGTGCCAGCAGTGATGGGCTAGCGGGGTCCAATGAGCAGTTCTTC,CASSDGLAGSNEQFF
-,-,TRBV6-5,TRBJ1-5,TGTGCCAGCAACGGCAGGGGCGGGGATCAGCCCCAGCATTTT,CASNGRGGDQPQHF
-,TRBD2,TRBV10-1,TRBJ2-3,TGCGCCAGCAGTTTCGAGGGGTTAGCGGGAAGGAGGTATTTT,CASSFEGLAGRRYF
-,-,TRBV6-1,TRBJ2-7,TGTGCCAGCAGTGAAGGGGTTAGCGCCACCTACGAGCAGTACTTC,CASSEGVSATYEQYF
-,-,TRBV5-6,TRBJ1-2,TGTGCCAGCAGCTTCCGGGGCTTAGAAGGCTATGGCTACACCTTC,CASSFRGLEGYGYTF
-,-,TRBV10-2,TRBJ1-1,TGCGCCAGCAGTGAACAGGGGAACACTGAAGCTTTCTTT,CASSEQGNTEAFF
once,TRBD1,TRBV15,TRBJ1-5,TGTGCCACCAGCAGTCTACAGGGGCAGCCCCAGCATTTT,CATSSLQGQPQHF
once,-,TRBV5-1,TRBJ1-1,TGCGCCAGCAGCTTCGGGGGATTGAACACTGAAGCTTTCTTT,CASSFGGLNTEAFF
-,-,TRBV6-5,TRBJ1-1,TGTGCCAGCAGCAGGGTATTTGGCACTGAAGCTTTCTTT,CASSRVFGTEAFF
-,-,TRBV5-1,TRBJ2-5,TGCGCCAGCAGCTTGACCCGGTCCGGGGAGACCCAGTACTTC,CASSLTRSGETQYF
-,TRBD1,TRBV19,TRBJ2-7,TGTGCCAGTAGTATGACAGGGGGCTACGAGCAGTACTTC,CASSMTGGYEQYF
-,-,TRBV6-5,TRBJ1-1,TGTGCCAGCACCCTGGACGGGCGGACTGAAGCTTTCTTT,CASTLDGRTEAFF
-,-,TRBV3-1/TRBV3-2,TRBJ1-4,TGTGCCAGCAGCCAATCGCCCGGCGGGAATGAAAAACTGTTTTTT,CASSQSPGGNEKLFF
-,-,TRBV6-6,TRBJ1-4,TGTGCCAGCAGTTCGACAGGAACGGGTGAAAAACTGTTTTTT,CASSSTGTGEKLFF
-,TRBD2,TRBV6-1,TRBJ2-2,TGTGCCAGCAGTGAGGGGGGGGCCGGGGAGCTGTTTTTT,CASSEGGAGELFF
-,TRBD2,TRBV2,TRBJ2-7,TGTGCCAGCATCGGCCTAGCGGGGGCCTACGAGCAGTACTTC,CASIGLAGAYEQYF
-,-,TRBV5-8,TRBJ2-1,TGTGCCAGCAGCTTGCTCGGAGGGCGTAATGAGCAGTTCTTC,CASSLLGGRNEQFF
-,-,TRBV27,TRBJ2-2,TGTGCCAGCAGTACCGACAGGTTCACCGGGGAGCTGTTTTTT,CASSTDRFTGELFF
-,-,TRBV2,TRBJ2-3,TGTGCCAGCGAGGAAGGGCAAACAGATACGCAGTATTTT,CASEEGQTDTQYF
-,-,TRBV7-9,TRBJ2-2,TGTGCCAGCAGCCCAAGACAGGTGAACACCGGGGAGCTGTTTTTT,CASSPRQVNTGELFF